One T cell receptor beta chain is described in this entry. There is no known antigen for this receptor. Base qualities are not recorded, but no much larger clone differs from it by a single base. This record belongs to a study of cytomegalovirus exposure and HLA in healthy donors (dated by TCRdb to the late 2010s). The study in broad terms: In an earlier analysis of several hundred of the donors, 276 Gb of sequence data and approximately 120 million unique TCR beta sequences from 150 million to 200 million T cells were reported. Donor age, sex, ethnicity and CMV serostatus were compiled together with the repertoire data. Across 398 genotyped donors of the cohort, an average of roughly 250,000 unique TCR beta nucleotide sequences per donor were sequenced, and approximately 17% of those sequences were non-productive. In a later analysis, previously published TCR beta repertoires from hundreds of donors were re-analyzed and high-resolution HLA genotyping was added so that TCR occurrence patterns could be studied. Of the approximately 400 genotyped donors, 75% to 85% were placed in the genetic ancestry cluster associated with self-reported Caucasian donors. An earlier analysis of fewer than 750 of the donors used high-throughput TCR beta sequencing to judge whether each TCR beta V gene segment behaved as functional or pseudogenic. Besides the first cohort of 550 to 750 subjects, a separate validation cohort made up of 120 different subjects was used. The later analysis used no new phenotypic data to find candidate immune exposures, relying instead on TCR beta sequences and their occurrence across donors. In a later genetic analysis, genome-wide SNP genotypes for about three fifths of the roughly 670 donors were used, and that subset was treated as a discovery cohort. The study was designed to test whether signatures of past pathogen exposure could be identified by cataloging public T cell receptors. Around 320 gigabases of sequencing data and 80 million or so unique TCR sequences were included in an early release covering roughly 600 HLA-typed donors. The number of donors typed differed by locus, with 629-630 for A, B, C, DRB1 and DQB1, roughly 550 for DQA1, nearly 610 for DPA1, and some 470 for DPB1. Every repertoire in the discovery cohort had been generated on one and the same sequencing platform. Because of strong linkage in the cohort, 4 to 6 DR-DQ haplotypes were treated as single units for association and clustering. The study combined high-throughput TCR immunosequencing, statistical association of individual TCRs with disease status, and machine learning to predict cytomegalovirus infection status. HLA typing included class I and class II loci at four-digit resolution. The study used immunosequencing to profile the T cell repertoires of several hundred subjects and linked those repertoires to cytomegalovirus serostatus. Results and caveats for the whole study, not just this receptor: According to the authors, the approach could potentially be generalized to other disease states and immunological phenotypes. HLA typing was unavailable for some donors at each locus, so association tests used only the typed subset. Compared with equally common non-associated chains, HLA-associated TCR beta chains in a later analysis were more clonally expanded and had lower generation probabilities. According to a later analysis, parvovirus B19, influenza, CMV and Epstein-Barr virus appeared linked to several top co-occurrence clusters. A later analysis associated 16,951 TCR beta sequences with specific HLA alleles at a false discovery rate of 0.05. Immune exposure information for the cohort was limited to CMV serostatus. The study gave a list of some 150 TCR beta chains associated with cytomegalovirus. In vitro tests confirmed that a few of the cytomegalovirus-associated TCR beta chains recognize cytomegalovirus antigens. Some IMGT-functional V segments, including TRBV6-2 and TRBV6-3, could not be distinguished by the 87-base-pair reads and were therefore excluded. A further reported finding was that TCR beta sequences accurately predicted the HLA-A and HLA-B alleles for most subjects in the first cohort. A group of highly shared sequence variants was considered likely to be a technical artifact of the sequencing pipeline. The classifier was reported to diagnose cytomegalovirus status with high specificity and sensitivity in both the original cohort and the validation cohort. An earlier analysis of approximately 530 of the donors showed that most TCR beta V segments appeared in productive rearrangements either about 90% or about 30% of the time, which broadly matched IMGT annotations. According to a later analysis, TCR association rates differed among HLA loci, with DRB1 alleles showing the most associated TCRs and HLA-C alleles showing the fewest. Most TCR sequences were observed very rarely across donors, whereas some public TCRs were present in many individuals. Presence/absence analyses assumed roughly uniform sequencing depth across donors, an assumption that may not hold. Compared with the 666-donor mean, donors in an Asian-associated ancestry cluster had fewer N-insertions in productive TCRs, according to a later genetic analysis. Strong co-occurrence of HLA alleles, especially DR and DQ, made assigning TCR associations to individual alleles difficult. In a later analysis, most CMV-associated TCR beta chains were found to appear HLA-restricted, with HLA associations seemingly driven largely by CMV exposure. Correlated functional status among segregating V segments might be attributable to linkage disequilibrium, but an unknown experimental factor could not be ruled out. An association between a missense DCLRE1C variant and V-gene and J-gene trimming of TCR beta chains was found in a later genetic analysis and replicated in an independent cohort. This cohort had only TCR beta chains sequenced, and the lack of alpha or paired-chain data limited which features could be detected. Because counts were too low, approximately 18 rarely observed V segments, including chromosome 9 orphons, were excluded from the earlier analysis of fewer than 650 of the donors.

The method was the immunoSEQ multiplex PCR assay. A mixture of 60 forward primers for TCR Vbeta segments and 13 reverse primers for TCR Jbeta segments was used in the multiplex PCR. Amplification of the CDR3 region of rearranged TCR beta genes was performed with a multiplex PCR assay on genomic DNA. The amplified TCR beta libraries were sequenced on the Illumina HiSeq System as 87-base-pair reads. The paper's data handling went like this. In a later analysis, tens of millions of unique TCR beta chains were counted across the approximately 640 repertoires, and approximately 11 million of these chains were shared by at least two donors. To remove PCR and sequencing errors, raw reads were error-corrected and collapsed into unique sequences using a nearest-neighbor algorithm that merged closely related sequences. CDR3 sequences were aligned to IMGT reference sequences to assign V, D and J gene segments. For a sequence to be retained, a match of at least six nucleotides was required to both a V gene segment and a J gene segment. Rearrangements were called productive when the CDR3 lacked stop codons and stayed in frame with V and J; all others were non-productive. CDR3 was defined by IMGT convention, running from the second conserved V-encoded cysteine to the conserved J-encoded phenylalanine. The earlier analysis of 550 to 650 of the donors excluded any sequence lacking an unambiguous match to a single V gene segment. An earlier analysis of around 600 of the donors classified V segments as functional when productive rearrangements were above 56.7% and as segregating when the standard deviation between donors was above 5%. A statistical classification framework was built to diagnose cytomegalovirus status from the catalog of TCR beta chain sequences. V and J gene assignment, in a later analysis, came from comparing TCR nucleotide sequences with IMGT/GENE-DB human TR gene sequences. Using the TCRdist pipeline, a later analysis assigned CDR3 sequences along with most-parsimonious VDJ recombination scenarios. In a later analysis, each TCR beta chain was defined by its CDR3 amino acid sequence together with its V-gene family, and reads without a unique V-gene family were excluded. A later analysis removed 500 to 650 highly shared, low-generation-probability nucleotide sequences to deal with suspected cross-contamination and a sequencing artifact. For each public chain, a later analysis derived a clonal expansion index from normalized ranks of inferred template counts within each repertoire. In a later analysis, generation probabilities were computed using a VDJ recombination model fitted to out-of-frame rearrangements, and the results were checked against IGoR. In a later analysis, hypergeometric tests were used to score TCR-TCR, TCR-HLA and TCR-CMV co-occurrence, with a repertoire-size bias correction applied to TCR pairs. False discovery rates were estimated in a later analysis by permuting HLA or CMV assignments 20 times. In a later analysis, co-occurring TCRs were grouped using DBSCAN, with TCRdist sequence similarity added in when clustering inside HLA-allele-positive subsets. Repertoires with fewer than 30,000 or more than 120,000 public chains, plus five repertoires with anomalous nucleotide sharing, were excluded from co-occurrence clustering. Here the immuneACCESS table is served through TCRdb, limited to in-frame sequences with V and J called. Missing clones are a known gap in these copies; in checked studies unresolved V genes cover under half, and the rest lacks a known reason. V and J calls and clone size are given by that table; D and trimming were obtained from the DNA. The sample contains 100,000 to 150,000 clones, around four fifths of them found a single time. The ten most abundant clones make up 11% of the sample.

Trimmed from V: 6 bases; trimmed from J: 4 bases; junction bases lacking a gene match: 6. Based on the germline V gene, the CDR1 and CDR2 sequences are MDHEN and SYDVKM. Including cysteine and phenylalanine, the CDR3 has 14 amino acids. The retained sequence is limited to the CDR3, 42 bases, with the frame set at the first base. In total, roughly 710 healthy bone marrow donors made up the cohort. Cohort members were all nominally healthy when sampled, although unrecorded immune exposures were likely present. The donor tested CMV seropositive, placing the donor among the approximately 290 seropositive members of the cohort. A peripheral blood sample was collected from each donor, and TCR beta sequencing was performed on peripheral blood mononuclear cells. The Qiagen DNeasy Blood Extraction Kit was used to extract genomic DNA from the blood cell samples.

Recombination linked TRBV28 to TRBJ1-5; 7 junctional bases match TRBD1. The sample comprised PBMCs. This sequence was found in a young man in good health and CMV-seropositive. The nucleotide sequence is TGTGCCAGCAGCTTCAGGGGGAAGAATCAGCCCCAGCATTTT. Translation gives CASSFRGKNQPQHF. The full variable domain, with segments outside the CDR3 supplied by the reference TRBV28 and TRBJ1-5 proteins, appears as DVKVTQSSRYLVKRTGEKVFLECVQDMDHENMFWYRQDPGLGLRLIYFSYDVKMKEKGDIPEGYSVSREKKERFSLILESASTNQTSMYLCASSFRGKNQPQHFGDGTRLSIL.